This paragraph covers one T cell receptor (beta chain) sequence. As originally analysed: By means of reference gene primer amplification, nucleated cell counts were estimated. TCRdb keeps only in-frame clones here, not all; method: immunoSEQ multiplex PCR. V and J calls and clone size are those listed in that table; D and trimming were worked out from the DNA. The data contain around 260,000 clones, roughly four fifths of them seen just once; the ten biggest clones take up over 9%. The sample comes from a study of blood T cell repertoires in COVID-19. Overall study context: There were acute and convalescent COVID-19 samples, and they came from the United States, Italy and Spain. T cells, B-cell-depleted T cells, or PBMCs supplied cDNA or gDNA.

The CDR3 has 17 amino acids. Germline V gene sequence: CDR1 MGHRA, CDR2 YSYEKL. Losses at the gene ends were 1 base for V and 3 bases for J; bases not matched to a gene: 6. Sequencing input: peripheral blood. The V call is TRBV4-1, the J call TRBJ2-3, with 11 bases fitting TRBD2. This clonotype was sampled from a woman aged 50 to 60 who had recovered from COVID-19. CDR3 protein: CASSQAPLAGETDTQYF. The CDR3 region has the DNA TGCGCCAGCAGCCAAGCTCCACTAGCGGGAGAGACAGATACGCAGTATTTT.